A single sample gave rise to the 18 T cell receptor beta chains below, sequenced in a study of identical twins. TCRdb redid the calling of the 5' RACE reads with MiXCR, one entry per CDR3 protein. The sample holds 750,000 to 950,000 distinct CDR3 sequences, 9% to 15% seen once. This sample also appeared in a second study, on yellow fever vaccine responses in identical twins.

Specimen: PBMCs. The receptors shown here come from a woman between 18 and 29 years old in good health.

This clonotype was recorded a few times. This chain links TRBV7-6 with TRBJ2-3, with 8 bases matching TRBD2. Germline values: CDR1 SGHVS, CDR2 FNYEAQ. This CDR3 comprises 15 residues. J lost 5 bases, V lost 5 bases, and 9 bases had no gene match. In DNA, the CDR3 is TGTGCCAGCAGCCAAGGGCGGGGGGAGATAGATACGCAGTATTTT. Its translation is CASSQGRGEIDTQYF.

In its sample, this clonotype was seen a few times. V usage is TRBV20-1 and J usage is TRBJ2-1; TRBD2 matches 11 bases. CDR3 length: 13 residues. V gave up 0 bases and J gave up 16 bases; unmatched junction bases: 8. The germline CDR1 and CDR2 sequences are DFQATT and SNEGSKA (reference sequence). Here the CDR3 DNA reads TGCAGTGCTAGAGAGGATAGCGGGAGGGCCCGTTTCTTC. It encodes CSAREDSGRARFF.

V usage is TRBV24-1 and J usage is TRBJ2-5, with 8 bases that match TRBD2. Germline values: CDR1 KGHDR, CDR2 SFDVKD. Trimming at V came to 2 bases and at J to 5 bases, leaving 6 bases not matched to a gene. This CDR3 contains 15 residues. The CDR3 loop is CATSDSGTRSETQYF. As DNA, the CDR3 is TGTGCCACCAGTGATTCCGGGACTAGGAGTGAGACCCAGTACTTC.

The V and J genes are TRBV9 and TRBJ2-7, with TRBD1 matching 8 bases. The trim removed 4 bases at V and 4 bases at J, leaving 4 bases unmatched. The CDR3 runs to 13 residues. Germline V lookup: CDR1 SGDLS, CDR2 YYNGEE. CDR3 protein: CASSTGDRYEQYF. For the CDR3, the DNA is TGTGCCAGCAGCACAGGGGACAGGTACGAGCAGTACTTC. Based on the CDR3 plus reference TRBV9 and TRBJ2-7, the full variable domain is DSGVTQTPKHLITATGQRVTLRCSPRSGDLSVYWYQQSLDQGLQFLIQYYNGEERAKGNILERFSAQQFPDLHSELNLSSLELGDSALYFCASSTGDRYEQYFGPGTRLTVT.

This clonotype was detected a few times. The CDR3 DNA reads TGCAGCGTTGAAGATGGACAGGGGTTTCCCTTTGGGGCCAACGTCCTGACTTTC. It specifies CSVEDGQGFPFGANVLTF. The chain links TRBV29-1 to TRBJ2-6, with 9 positions matching TRBD1. Germline V lookup: CDR1 SQVTM, CDR2 ANQGSEA. CDR3 length equals 18 residues. The J segment lost 3 bases and the V segment lost 0 bases, leaving 9 bases of the junction unmatched.

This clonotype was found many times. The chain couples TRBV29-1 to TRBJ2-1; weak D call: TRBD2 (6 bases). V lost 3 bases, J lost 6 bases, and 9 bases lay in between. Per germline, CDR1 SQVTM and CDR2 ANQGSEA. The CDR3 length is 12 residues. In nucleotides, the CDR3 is TGCAGCGTTGAGGGGGGAACCAATGAGCAGTTCTTC. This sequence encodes CSVEGGTNEQFF.

The CDR3 bases are TGTGCCAGCAGTTGGTCCGCCGGGGAGCTGTTTTTT. Its protein product is CASSWSAGELFF. The chain links TRBV12-3 or TRBV12-4 to TRBJ2-2; D gene unclear. The CDR3 has 12 residues. V was clipped by 4 bases and J by 6 bases, with 6 bases between them.

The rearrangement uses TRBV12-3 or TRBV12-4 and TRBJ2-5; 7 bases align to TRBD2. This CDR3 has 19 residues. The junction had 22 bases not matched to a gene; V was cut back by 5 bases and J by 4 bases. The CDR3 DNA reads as TGTGCCAGCAGTCCTACCCTAGCGGTGCCACCAAGAGCCCGAGAGACCCAGTACTTC. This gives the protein CASSPTLAVPPRARETQYF.

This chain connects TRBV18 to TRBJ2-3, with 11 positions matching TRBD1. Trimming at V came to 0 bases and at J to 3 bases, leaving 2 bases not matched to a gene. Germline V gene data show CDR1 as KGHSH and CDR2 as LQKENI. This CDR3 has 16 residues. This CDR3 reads CASSPPGDRGTDTQYF. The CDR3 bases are TGTGCCAGCTCACCACCGGGGGACAGGGGGACAGATACGCAGTATTTT.

CDR3 sequence reads: CASSPHAGTGGYNEQFF. The CDR3 bases are TGTGCCAGCAGTCCCCACGCCGGGACAGGGGGTTACAATGAGCAGTTCTTC. This chain uses TRBV6-1 with TRBJ2-1, with 11 positions matching TRBD1. Germline V lookup: CDR1 MNHNS, CDR2 SASEGT. After removal of 5 bases from V and 4 bases from J, the junction contained 10 bases not matched to a gene. The CDR3 length is 17 residues.

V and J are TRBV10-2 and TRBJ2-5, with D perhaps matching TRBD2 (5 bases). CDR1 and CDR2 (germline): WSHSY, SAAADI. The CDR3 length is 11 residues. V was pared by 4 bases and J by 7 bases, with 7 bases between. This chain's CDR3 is CASSVEGTQYF. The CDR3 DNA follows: TGCGCCAGCAGTGTTGAGGGGACCCAGTACTTC.

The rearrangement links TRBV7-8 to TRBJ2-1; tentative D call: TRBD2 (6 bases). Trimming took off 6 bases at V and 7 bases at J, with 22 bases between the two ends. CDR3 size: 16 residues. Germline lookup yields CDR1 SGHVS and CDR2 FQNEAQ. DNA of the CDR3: TGTGCCAGCAGTAGCCCTAGCAGGGAGGTTAATAATGAGCAGTTCTTC. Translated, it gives CASSSPSREVNNEQFF.

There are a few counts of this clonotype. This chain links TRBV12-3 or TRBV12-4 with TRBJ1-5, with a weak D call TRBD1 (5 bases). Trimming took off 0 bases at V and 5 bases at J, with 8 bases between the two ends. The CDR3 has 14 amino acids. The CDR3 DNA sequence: TGTGCCAGCAGTTTAGCGGGGCAAGATCAGCCCCAGCATTTT. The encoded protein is CASSLAGQDQPQHF.

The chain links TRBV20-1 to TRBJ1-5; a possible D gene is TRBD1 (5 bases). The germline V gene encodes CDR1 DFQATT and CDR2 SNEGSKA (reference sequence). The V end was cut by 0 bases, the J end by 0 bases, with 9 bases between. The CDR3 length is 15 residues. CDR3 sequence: CSARDRGYSNQPQHF. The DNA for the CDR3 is TGCAGTGCTAGAGATCGGGGGTATAGCAATCAGCCCCAGCATTTT.

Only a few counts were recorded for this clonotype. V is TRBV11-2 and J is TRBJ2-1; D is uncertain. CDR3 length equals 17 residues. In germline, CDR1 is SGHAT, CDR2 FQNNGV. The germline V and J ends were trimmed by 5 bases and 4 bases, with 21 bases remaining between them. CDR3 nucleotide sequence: TGTGCCAGCAGCATCCTCACCGTACTGGGGAATTACAATGAGCAGTTCTTC. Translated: CASSILTVLGNYNEQFF.

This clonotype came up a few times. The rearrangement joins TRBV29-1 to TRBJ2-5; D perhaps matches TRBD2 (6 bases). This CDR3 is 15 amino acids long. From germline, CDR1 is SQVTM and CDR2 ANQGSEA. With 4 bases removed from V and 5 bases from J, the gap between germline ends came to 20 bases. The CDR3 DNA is TGCAGCGTTGGGTATAATGGGGACTCTGGGGAGACCCAGTACTTC. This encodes CSVGYNGDSGETQYF.

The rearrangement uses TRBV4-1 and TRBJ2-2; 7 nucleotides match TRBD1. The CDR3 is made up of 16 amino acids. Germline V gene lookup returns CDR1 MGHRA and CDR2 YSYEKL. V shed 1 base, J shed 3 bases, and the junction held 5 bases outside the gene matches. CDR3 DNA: TGCGCCAGCAGCCAAGGGTGGACAGGACACACCGGGGAGCTGTTTTTT. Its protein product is CASSQGWTGHTGELFF.

CDR3 residues: CASTDGQSTDTQYF. CDR3 coding DNA: TGTGCCAGTACTGACGGACAATCCACAGATACGCAGTATTTT. The genes are TRBV19 and TRBJ2-3, with D possibly TRBD1 on 5 matching bases. This CDR3 comprises 14 residues. V lost 7 bases to trimming and J lost 2 bases, with 13 bases between them. Germline loops: CDR1 LNHDA, CDR2 SQIVND (reference sequence).